This T cell receptor (beta chain) was profiled in a study of blood T cell repertoires in COVID-19 (dated by TCRdb to 2019 to 2021). Regarding the study in general: The collaborator samples originated in the United States, Italy and Spain and spanned the acute and convalescent phases of COVID-19. The dataset comprised deeply sampled blood TCRbeta repertoires from subjects exposed to, actively infected with, or recovered from COVID-19. Nearly every sample came with metadata listing a de-identified subject ID, COVID-19 status, age in years and sex. The material from the prospective study consisted of cDNA or gDNA derived from T cells, B-cell-depleted T cells, or PBMCs. Samples came from the ongoing ImmuneRACE study (first 160 participants) plus 1,254 subjects from 6 global collaborators. The repertoires were made available in a free public database intended to serve as a resource for research on the immune response to SARS-CoV-2. HLA class I and class II types, where available, came from metadata supplied by the sample provider rather than from assay-based typing.

TCRbeta CDR3 regions were amplified from genomic DNA using the immunoSEQ Assay, a bias-controlled multiplex PCR. Under the source paper's analysis protocol: The number of nucleated cells in each sample was estimated by amplification of reference gene primers within the assay. To quantify the absolute abundance of each unique TCRbeta CDR3 rearrangement, sequence reads were collapsed and filtered. Productive Simpson clonality was computed per sample as the square root of Simpson's diversity index over productive rearrangements. Sourced from immuneACCESS, this table was stored by TCRdb with only in-frame sequences that have V and J called. A share of the clones is absent; for the studies checked, an unresolved V gene accounts for under half, and the remainder has no known explanation. V and J calls and clone size follow that table, whereas D and trimming were derived from the DNA. The sample table lists about 190,000 clones, roughly 84% of them with a count of one. In total, the top ten clones hold around 3.5% of the sample.

V is pruned by 0 bases and J by 0 bases, leaving 6 bases of the junction without a gene match. The CDR3 sequence holds 17 residues, the cysteine and phenylalanine included. CDR3 DNA is the only sequence kept; it has 51 bases, read in frame from the first base. The germline V gene supplies CDR1 SGHRS and CDR2 YFSETQ. In the prospective study, participants were roughly 18 to 89 years old, resided in under 30 geographic areas of the United States, and were enrolled through a virtual design. In the prospective study, cohorts were assigned on the basis of participant-reported clinical history obtained from a screening survey and a study questionnaire. ImmuneRACE Cohort 3 recovered participants were defined by two consecutive negative NP/OP PCR tests, healthcare professional clearance, or symptom resolution. In the prospective study, mobile phlebotomists collected whole blood, serum and a nasopharyngeal or oropharyngeal swab from each participant. Prospective study participants could optionally give additional blood draws and questionnaires over a roughly 2-month period. Prospective study blood samples were shipped either frozen or at room temperature before DNA extraction.

Turning to this clone: It lacks a known antigen. The record has no base qualities; no much larger clone is one base away.

Results and caveats for the whole study, not just this receptor: Clinical and demographic metadata were provided uncurated, with the amount varying by source and participant.

The TCR comes from a woman in her twenties or thirties who had recovered from COVID-19. The rearrangement joined TRBV5-1 to TRBJ2-5; a stretch of 9 junction bases matches TRBD2. The specimen sequenced was PBMCs or T cells enriched from blood (not recorded which). The CDR3 in this case is CASSLEPSGMNQETQYF. At the DNA level, the sequence is TGCGCCAGCAGCTTGGAGCCTAGCGGGATGAACCAAGAGACCCAGTACTTC.